This T cell receptor (beta chain) was observed in a study of technical replicates of blood from a handful of donors. The repertoire was sequenced with immunoSEQ multiplex PCR; TCRdb's copy has only in-frame clones and lacks some. The sample yields around 84,000 clones, 90% to 95% seen once. Sequenced sample: T cells isolated from PBMCs. The source is a human donor in good health.

The CDR3 region has the DNA TGCGCCAGCAGCACTACCGGGACAGGGTATTCACCCCTCCACTTT. Translation: CASSTTGTGYSPLHF. The chain employs TRBV5-1 and TRBJ1-6; 9 nucleotides line up with TRBD1. Losses at the gene ends were 4 bases for V and 8 bases for J; bases not matched to a gene: 7. The CDR3 loop spans 15 amino acids. Germline V gives CDR1 SGHRS, CDR2 YFSETQ.